This T cell receptor beta chain is from a study of cytomegalovirus exposure and HLA in healthy donors. General study points: In vitro checks showed that a few CMV-associated chains really do target CMV antigens.

Germline CDR1 is LGHNA and CDR2 is YSLEER. The CDR3 covers 15 residues. V was pared by 1 base and J by 2 bases, with 11 bases between. Donors came from a validation cohort of about 110 subjects, distinct from the first 666-subject cohort. On this clone: Its antigen is not identified.

Measured with immunoSEQ multiplex PCR; TCRdb has only the in-frame clones, and not every one. The sample lists about 340,000 clones, just over 85% occurring once. The sample consisted of PBMCs. The sequence was obtained from a woman younger than 35 in good health and CMV-seronegative. The J gene is TRBJ1-1, the V gene TRBV4-3, with D possibly TRBD1 on 5 matching bases. The CDR3 DNA follows: TGCGCCAGCAGCCAAGTAGGGGCGACAAACACTGAAGCTTTCTTT. Encoded protein: CASSQVGATNTEAFF.